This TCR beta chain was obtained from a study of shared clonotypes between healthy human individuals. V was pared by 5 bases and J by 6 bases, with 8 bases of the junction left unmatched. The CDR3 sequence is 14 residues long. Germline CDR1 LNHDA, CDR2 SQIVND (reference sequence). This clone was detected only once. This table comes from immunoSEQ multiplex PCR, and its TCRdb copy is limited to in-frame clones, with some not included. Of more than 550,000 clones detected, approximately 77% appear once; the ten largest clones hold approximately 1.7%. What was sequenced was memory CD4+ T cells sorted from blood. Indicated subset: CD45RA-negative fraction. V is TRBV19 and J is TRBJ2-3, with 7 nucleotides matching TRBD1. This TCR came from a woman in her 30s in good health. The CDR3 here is CASSSRTGWDTQYF. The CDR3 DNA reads TGTGCCAGTAGTTCCCGGACAGGATGGGATACGCAGTATTTT. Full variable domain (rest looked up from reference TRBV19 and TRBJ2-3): DGGITQSPKYLFRKEGQNVTLSCEQNLNHDAMYWYRQDPGQGLRLIYYSQIVNDFQKGDIAEGYSVSREKKESFPLTVTSAQKNPTAFYLCASSSRTGWDTQYFGPGTRLTVL.